This T cell receptor beta chain was documented in a study of PD-1 blockade in classical Hodgkin lymphoma. Study as a whole: On a schedule of every 2 weeks, patients received nivolumab 3 mg/kg intravenously.

Between the trimmed V and J ends, which lost 4 bases and 4 bases, there was a span of 16 bases. Germline V lookup: CDR1 MGHRA, CDR2 YSYEKL. The CDR3 runs 15 residues. As to this clone: Its antigen is unidentified.

Study-wide results and caveats: In CD4+ cells, TCR diversity went up significantly by C4D1, but in CD8+ cells it did not.

Sequencing used immunoSEQ multiplex PCR; TCRdb keeps in-frame clones, though not all of them. The sample includes under 9,500 clones, about 83% of them seen just once. Time point given: cycle 4 day 1 (C4D1), after about 6 weeks of nivolumab. Exposure to brentuximab vedotin varied, and each patient had relapsed following autologous stem cell transplantation. This sequence originates from a human donor with classical Hodgkin lymphoma. V usage is TRBV4-1 and J usage is TRBJ1-2; D perhaps matches TRBD1 (5 bases). The sample in question was peripheral blood mononuclear cells (PBMCs), obtained before the fourth cycle of nivolumab. The CDR3 here is CASSPTGPPRYGYTF. CDR3 coding DNA: TGCGCCAGCAGCCCCACGGGACCCCCTCGCTATGGCTACACCTTC.